The 20 T cell receptor beta chains below all came from one sample that was sequenced in a study of blood T cell repertoires in COVID-19. Sequenced by immunoSEQ multiplex PCR; TCRdb stores in-frame clones only, minus some. This sample has 200,000 to 250,000 clones, with over 80% found just once. Sequencing input: PBMCs or T cells enriched from blood (not recorded which). The receptors were gathered from a woman aged 40 to 50 who had recovered from COVID-19.

The chain has TRBV27 and TRBJ2-2; D remains unclear. Looked up from germline, CDR1 is MNHEY and CDR2 is SMNVEV (reference sequence). Trimming pared 5 bases from V and 6 bases from J, leaving 4 bases between. This CDR3 region has 11 residues. The CDR3 DNA is TGTGCCAGCAGTCCTCCCGGGGAGCTGTTTTTT. Translating it yields CASSPPGELFF.

The chain links TRBV28 to TRBJ2-3, with D perhaps TRBD2 (5 bases). V shed 8 bases and J shed 2 bases, with 14 bases lying between them. The CDR3 sequence is 14 residues long. The germline CDR1 and CDR2 sequences are MDHEN and SYDVKM. The CDR3 DNA sequence: TGTGCCAGCGGGCGGGCAGGCAACACAGATACGCAGTATTTT. This gives the protein CASGRAGNTDTQYF.

This chain links TRBV10-3 with TRBJ2-1, with TRBD2 identical over 9 bases. CDR3 length: 14 residues. Germline values: CDR1 ENHRY, CDR2 SYGVKD. V was clipped by 8 bases and J by 9 bases; unmatched bases: 11. DNA for the CDR3: TGTGCCATCGGGGTAGCGGGAGAGTCGGCTGAGCAGTTCTTC. This gives the protein CAIGVAGESAEQFF.

The chain is built from TRBV6-5 and TRBJ2-5; 7 bases align to TRBD2. Unmatched junction bases numbered 6, after V lost 6 bases and J lost 5 bases. The CDR3 contains 13 residues. The V gene's germline CDR1 is MNHEY and CDR2 SVGAGI. The chain's CDR3 is CASRDGAGETQYF. CDR3 bases: TGTGCCAGCAGAGACGGAGCGGGGGAGACCCAGTACTTC.

The chain is built from TRBV6-6 and TRBJ2-2; 7 nucleotides align to TRBD1. Germline V lookup: CDR1 MNHNY, CDR2 SVGAGI (reference sequence). CDR3 length: 16 residues. V lost 2 bases, J lost 5 bases, and 8 bases stayed unmatched. The CDR3 reads CASSYPQGVGTGELFF. CDR3 sequence (DNA): TGTGCCAGCAGTTACCCTCAGGGGGTGGGGACCGGGGAGCTGTTTTTT.

This sequence joins TRBV27 and TRBJ2-3, with 14 bases fitting TRBD2. Germline CDR1 and CDR2: MNHEY and SMNVEV (reference sequence). The V and J ends lost 5 bases and 5 bases, in that order; junction bases with no gene match: 6. The CDR3 runs 16 residues. This CDR3 reads CASSPGLAGVRDTQYF. The CDR3 DNA sequence: TGTGCCAGCAGTCCGGGACTAGCGGGAGTTAGAGATACGCAGTATTTT.

Ten or more counts support this clone. The rearrangement uses TRBV27 and TRBJ2-1; 8 nucleotides align to TRBD2. The CDR3 runs to 14 residues. Germline CDR1 is MNHEY and CDR2 is SMNVEV (reference sequence). The J segment lost 4 bases and the V segment lost 5 bases, leaving 4 bases of the junction unmatched. In DNA form, the CDR3 reads TGTGCCAGCAGTGTTGGCGGGAGGTACAATGAGCAGTTCTTC. Translation gives CASSVGGRYNEQFF.

V usage is TRBV11-2 and J usage is TRBJ1-2; tentatively, D is TRBD1 (6 bases). Germline V gene sequence: CDR1 SGHAT, CDR2 FQNNGV. V shed 4 bases and J shed 4 bases, with 16 bases lying between them. CDR3 length equals 15 residues. CDR3 sequence: CASSSIRDTLYGYTF. The CDR3 region has the DNA TGTGCCAGCAGCTCAATTCGGGACACCCTCTATGGCTACACCTTC.

The V gene is TRBV28, the J gene TRBJ1-3, with D uncertain. Germline V gives CDR1 MDHEN, CDR2 SYDVKM. This CDR3 spans 14 amino acids. Trimming shortened V by 2 bases and J by 9 bases, and 14 bases separated the two germline ends. The DNA for the CDR3 is TGTGCCAGCAGTTTAGAAAGCAAGTGGAGCACCATATATTTT. Residues: CASSLESKWSTIYF.

Worth noting for this clone: An end of the junction does not agree with germline; a read error may underlie this. The chain joins TRBV24-1 to TRBJ2-6; 8 nucleotides line up with TRBD1. The CDR3 length is 14 residues. Germline V gene data show CDR1 as KGHDR and CDR2 as SFDVKD. For the CDR3, the DNA is TGTGCCACCAGTTCAGAAACAGGGGGCAACGTCCTGACTTTC. Translating it yields CATSSETGGNVLTF.

This clone came up once. The chain links TRBV5-1 to TRBJ1-3; D might be TRBD1 (5 bases). CDR3 length equals 16 residues. The germline gives CDR1 SGHRS, CDR2 YFSETQ. V lost 2 bases and J lost 2, with 14 bases in between. CDR3 nucleotides: TGCGCCAGCAGCTTTCTCGGGGGTCAAGCTGGAAACACCATATATTTT. It is translated as CASSFLGGQAGNTIYF.

This rearrangement joins TRBV6-5 to TRBJ1-3; D might be TRBD1 (5 bases). V shed 4 bases and J shed 0 bases, with 13 bases lying between them. Germline V gives CDR1 MNHEY, CDR2 SVGAGI. The CDR3 has 16 residues. The CDR3 nucleotides read TGTGCCAGCAGTTGGGGGGGGGTCGCCTCTGGAAACACCATATATTTT. This codes for CASSWGGVASGNTIYF.

The chain combines TRBV5-1 with TRBJ2-5; a weak D match, TRBD2 (6 bases). Trimming took off 3 bases at V and 6 bases at J, with 15 bases between the two ends. The germline gives CDR1 SGHRS, CDR2 YFSETQ. This CDR3 has 14 residues. CDR3 nucleotide sequence: TGCGCCAGCAGCTCCGGGACTCTAAGAAAGACCCAGTACTTC. It yields the protein CASSSGTLRKTQYF.

The chain recombines TRBV5-4 with TRBJ2-1, with TRBD2 matching 11 bases. V shed 4 bases and J 1 base; nucleotides not matched to a gene: 4. Germline CDR1 reads SGHNT; CDR2 reads YYREEE (reference sequence). This CDR3 has 16 residues. DNA for the CDR3: TGTGCCAGCAGCCTAGCTAGCGGGAGGTCCTACAATGAGCAGTTCTTC. As protein: CASSLASGRSYNEQFF.

Only a few counts were recorded for this clone. The rearrangement joins TRBV7-9 to TRBJ2-6, with D possibly matching TRBD2 (6 bases). Deletions cut 5 bases from V and 0 bases from J, with 14 bases between. The CDR3 extends over 17 amino acids. CDR1 and CDR2 (germline): SEHNR, FQNEAQ (reference sequence). The CDR3 DNA follows: TGTGCCAGCAGCCCCCGGAGGGGTAACTCTGGGGCCAACGTCCTGACTTTC. As protein: CASSPRRGNSGANVLTF.

The rearrangement links TRBV28 to TRBJ1-2; D is perhaps TRBD1 (6 bases). Deletions cut 2 bases from V and 5 bases from J, with 12 bases between. The CDR3 totals 14 residues. Germline CDR1 reads MDHEN; CDR2 reads SYDVKM. Here the CDR3 DNA reads TGTGCCAGCAGTTTAATGGGGGCGCGATATGGCTACACCTTC. It specifies CASSLMGARYGYTF.

The chain has TRBV6-4 and TRBJ1-5; D unclear. Trimming shortened V by 2 bases and J by 11 bases, and 13 bases separated the two germline ends. Per germline, CDR1 MRHNA and CDR2 SNTAGT. CDR3 length: 13 amino acids. CDR3 residues: CASSDDGGSTQHF. DNA of the CDR3: TGTGCCAGCAGTGACGATGGCGGCTCAACCCAGCATTTT.

In DNA form, the CDR3 reads TGTGCCTGGAGTGTACGAGGGATCGGGGGGAGCTCCTATAATTCACCCCTCCACTTT. It is translated as CAWSVRGIGGSSYNSPLHF. The chain recombines TRBV30 with TRBJ1-6; D might be TRBD1 (5 bases). The CDR3 length is 19 residues. CDR1 GTSNPN and CDR2 SVGIG come from the germline V gene (reference sequence). Trimming cost V 0 bases and J 0 bases, with 18 bases left between them.

The genes are TRBV7-2 and TRBJ2-1; 7 bases are a match to TRBD2. This CDR3 spans 15 amino acids. V shed 2 bases and J 3 bases; nucleotides not matched to a gene: 4. Germline CDR1 is SGHTA and CDR2 is FQGNSA. DNA for the CDR3: TGTGCCAGCAGCTTAAGCGGGACCAACTACAATGAGCAGTTCTTC. Encoded protein: CASSLSGTNYNEQFF.

This chain uses TRBV5-5 with TRBJ2-5, with a tentative D call TRBD1 (5 bases). The CDR3 is 16 residues long. V lost 4 bases and J lost 4, with 20 bases in between. Germline V gene data show CDR1 as SGHKS and CDR2 as YYEKEE (reference sequence). CDR3 amino acids: CASSGRQSTGSETQYF. In nucleotides, the CDR3 is TGTGCCAGCAGCGGCCGACAGTCTACGGGCTCAGAGACCCAGTACTTC.